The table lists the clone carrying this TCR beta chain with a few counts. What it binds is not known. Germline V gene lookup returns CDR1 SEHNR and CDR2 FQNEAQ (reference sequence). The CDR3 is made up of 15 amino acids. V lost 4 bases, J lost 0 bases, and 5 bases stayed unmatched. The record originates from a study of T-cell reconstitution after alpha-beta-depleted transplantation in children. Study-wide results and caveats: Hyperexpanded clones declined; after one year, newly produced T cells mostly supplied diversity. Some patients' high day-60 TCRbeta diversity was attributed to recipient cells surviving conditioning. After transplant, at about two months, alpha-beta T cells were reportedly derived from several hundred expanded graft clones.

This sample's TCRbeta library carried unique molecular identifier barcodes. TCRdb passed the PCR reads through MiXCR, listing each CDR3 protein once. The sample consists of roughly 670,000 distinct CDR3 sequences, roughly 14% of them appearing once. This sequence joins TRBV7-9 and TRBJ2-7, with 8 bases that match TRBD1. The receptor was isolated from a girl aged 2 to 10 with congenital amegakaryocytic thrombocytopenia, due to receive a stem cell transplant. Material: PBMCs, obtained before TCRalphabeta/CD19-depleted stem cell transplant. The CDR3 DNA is TGTGCCAGCAGCTCCTGGACAGGGACCTCCTACGAGCAGTACTTC. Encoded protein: CASSSWTGTSYEQYF.